The T cell receptor beta chain described here comes from a study of T cell responses to AZD1222 COVID-19 vaccine. On this clone itself: Its antigen is as yet unknown. The junction departs from germline at one end; a sequencing error may be responsible.

General study results and limits: Donors were mostly white British, more females; clonal diversity possibly underestimated. Spike as a whole was targeted by vaccine-associated CD4 TCRs, dominant at 160-218 and 743-854.

The germline CDR1 and CDR2 sequences are SGHNT and YYREEE (reference sequence). The CDR3 contains 18 residues. Profiling relied on immunoSEQ multiplex PCR, and the TCRdb table lists in-frame clones only, not all of them. The sample data list about 140,000 clones. The chain employs TRBV5-4 and TRBJ1-1; TRBD1 aligns across 7 bases. The material sequenced was peripheral blood. This clonotype was obtained from an adult in good health. CDR3 coding DNA: TGTGCTAGCAGCAAAAGTCAGGGCAGGGGGTTAATGAACACTGAAGCTTTCTTT. Amino acids: CASSKSQGRGLMNTEAFF.